Given below is one T cell receptor (beta chain) in context. Its antigen target is currently unknown. No qualities accompany the bases; no much larger clone lies one base away. The CDR3 covers 14 residues, taking in both the cysteine and the phenylalanine. Only the CDR3 portion is preserved as DNA: 42 bases, with reading frame beginning at the first base. The germline V end is reduced by 5 bases and the J end by 8 bases; junction bases left unmatched: 10. CDR1 and CDR2, per the germline V gene (reference sequence), are LNHDA and SQIVND. These data originate in a study of Graves' ophthalmopathy and Graves' hyperthyroidism listed by TCRdb under 2018. Concerning the study at large: Stable hyperthyroidism was defined as no progression to ophthalmopathy within 18 months of follow-up. In total, 135 blood samples were TCR-sequenced: around 42 ophthalmopathy, some 75 hyperthyroidism and some 17 hyperthyroidism-to-ophthalmopathy patients. T-cell repertoires of thyroid tissue and blood were compared in about six hyperthyroidism patients. Following sampling, methimazole starting at 30 mg daily was administered to hyperthyroidism patients, and high-dose intravenous methylprednisolone was administered to ophthalmopathy patients. A discovery set of 95 to 100 patients (around 44 ophthalmopathy, about 59 stable hyperthyroidism) was enrolled to explore V-J signatures distinguishing ophthalmopathy from hyperthyroidism. TCR beta repertoire signatures were used to distinguish Graves' ophthalmopathy from Graves' hyperthyroidism and to predict progression to ophthalmopathy. The independent validation cohort included 18 to 20 hyperthyroidism patients plus 17 patients who later progressed from hyperthyroidism to ophthalmopathy.

On the study overall, not on this receptor specifically: Sample size was not predetermined statistically, and investigators were not blinded to group allocation. Most of the expanded thyroid clonotypes with a frequency above 0.001 were also detected in blood, and it was suggested that the thyroid immune response may be reflected by blood repertoires. In validation, the model predicted ophthalmopathy progression with 70.59% sensitivity and approximately 75% specificity; roughly 11 predicted patients were CT-confirmed with GO in a median of roughly 6.8 months. In cross-validation, the 13-signature model distinguished ophthalmopathy from stable hyperthyroidism with 87.88% sensitivity and 81% to 82% specificity, while in the test set the corresponding values were about 80% and 75%.

For repertoire sequencing, the TCR beta CDR3 regions were amplified from RNA transcripts. A first-round RT-PCR used HTBI primers with the Qiagen OneStep RT-PCR kit, followed by a second-round multiplex PCR, size selection and purification. Sequencing of the libraries was carried out on an Illumina HiSeq2000 in paired-end mode with 100 bp reads. On the study's bioinformatics: Reads were processed with SOAPnuke, discarding reads with adapters, uncalled bases, mean Phred below 15, or no exact constant-primer or identifier match. High-quality paired reads were merged with COPE v1.2.5. Each unique nucleotide sequence was defined as a clonotype, and clonotypes were aligned to IMGT TRB V, D and J references with MiTCR v1.1. The analysis was limited to V-J combinations with a frequency above 0.0001, which together covered over 99% of the repertoires. For each V-J combination, a TCR clonal expansion and chaos score was defined as the ratio of F50 clonal expansion to chaos observed in the TCRdist matrix. Features were reduced by Welch's t-statistics and random forest to around 14 V-J combinations, which fed a naive Bayes classifier. Thyroid-blood repertoire similarity was quantified with the Morisita-Horn index. The public reads were quality trimmed at Q25 with fastp and then assembled into clones with MiXCR by TCRdb, keeping productive beta chains. Rows merge per CDR3 protein into single entries with the most common DNA and genes. TCRdb's processing, not the authors' own work, is the source of the V and J calls. The sample table records 500,000 to 700,000 distinct CDR3 sequences; less than 45% of these occur just once. Of the sample, 3.5% to 4.5% falls within the top ten clones.

Patients with hyperthyroidism were aged 18 to 65 years, had been newly diagnosed, and had a disease duration of less than 2 months. Anyone with other autoimmune diseases, uncontrolled infections, pregnancy or lactation was excluded from the study. Diagnosis relied on clinical symptoms, serum thyroxine, TRAb, thyroid ultrasound and orbital computed tomography. Total RNA was extracted with Trizol reagent and quality-checked on an Agilent 2100 Bioanalyzer. The sequence was collected from an adult man with Graves' hyperthyroidism. Material for sequencing was peripheral blood or thyroid tissue (not recorded which). Rearrangement joined TRBV19 to TRBJ2-3, with TRBD2 identical over 7 junction bases. The DNA sequence is TGTGCCAGTAGTGTATCCGGGACTACCATTACGCAGTATTTT. This gives the protein CASSVSGTTITQYF.